This T cell receptor beta chain stems from a study of T cell changes during pregnancy in multiple sclerosis. The protocol was immunoSEQ multiplex PCR, while the TCRdb copy is restricted to in-frame clones and leaves out a portion. The repertoire holds 100,000 or so clones, with 85% to 95% as singletons. This TCR came from a female donor with multiple sclerosis, enrolled in a pregnancy study. This sample comprised peripheral blood, obtained in the first trimester of pregnancy.

Here the CDR3 DNA reads TGTGCCAGCTCACCGGCGACAGGCTCAAGGGGTCCTGGCTACACCTTC. It encodes CASSPATGSRGPGYTF. The V call is TRBV18, the J call TRBJ1-2, with D perhaps TRBD1 (6 bases). The CDR3 sequence is 16 residues long. Germline CDR1 is KGHSH and CDR2 is LQKENI. V was shortened by 3 bases and J by 7 bases, with 21 bases between the two germline ends.